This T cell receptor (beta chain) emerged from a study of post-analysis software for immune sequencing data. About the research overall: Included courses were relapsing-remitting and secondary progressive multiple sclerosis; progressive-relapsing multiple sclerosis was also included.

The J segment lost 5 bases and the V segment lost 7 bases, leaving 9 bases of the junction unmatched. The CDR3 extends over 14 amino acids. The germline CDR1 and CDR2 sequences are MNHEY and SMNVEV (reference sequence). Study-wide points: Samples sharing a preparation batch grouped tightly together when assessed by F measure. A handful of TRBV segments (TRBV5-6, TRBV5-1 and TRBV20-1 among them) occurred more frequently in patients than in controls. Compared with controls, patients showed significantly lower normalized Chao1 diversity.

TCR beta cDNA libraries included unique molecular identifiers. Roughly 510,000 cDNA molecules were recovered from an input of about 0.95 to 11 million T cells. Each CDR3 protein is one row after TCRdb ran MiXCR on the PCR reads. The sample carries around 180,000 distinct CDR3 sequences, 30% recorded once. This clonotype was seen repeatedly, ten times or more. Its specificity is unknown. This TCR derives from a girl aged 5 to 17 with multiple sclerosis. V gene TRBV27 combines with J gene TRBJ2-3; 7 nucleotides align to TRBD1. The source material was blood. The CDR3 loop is CASMGSRGRDTQYF. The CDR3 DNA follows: TGTGCCAGCATGGGTTCAAGGGGGCGAGATACGCAGTATTTT.